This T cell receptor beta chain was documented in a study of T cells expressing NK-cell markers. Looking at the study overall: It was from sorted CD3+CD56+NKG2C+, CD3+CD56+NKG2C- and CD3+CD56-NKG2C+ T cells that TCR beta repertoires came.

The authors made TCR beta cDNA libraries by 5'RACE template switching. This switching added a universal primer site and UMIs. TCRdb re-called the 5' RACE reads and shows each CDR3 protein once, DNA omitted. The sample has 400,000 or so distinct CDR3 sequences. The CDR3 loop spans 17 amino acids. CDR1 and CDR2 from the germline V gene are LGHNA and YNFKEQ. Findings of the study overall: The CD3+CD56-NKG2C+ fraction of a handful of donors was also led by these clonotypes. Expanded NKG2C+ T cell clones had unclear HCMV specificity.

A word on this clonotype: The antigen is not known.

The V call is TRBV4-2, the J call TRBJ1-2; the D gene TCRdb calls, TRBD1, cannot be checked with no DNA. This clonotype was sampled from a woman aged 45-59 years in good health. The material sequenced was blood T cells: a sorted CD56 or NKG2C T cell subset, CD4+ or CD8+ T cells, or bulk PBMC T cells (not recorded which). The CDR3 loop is CASSQDGTLNRAYGYTF.